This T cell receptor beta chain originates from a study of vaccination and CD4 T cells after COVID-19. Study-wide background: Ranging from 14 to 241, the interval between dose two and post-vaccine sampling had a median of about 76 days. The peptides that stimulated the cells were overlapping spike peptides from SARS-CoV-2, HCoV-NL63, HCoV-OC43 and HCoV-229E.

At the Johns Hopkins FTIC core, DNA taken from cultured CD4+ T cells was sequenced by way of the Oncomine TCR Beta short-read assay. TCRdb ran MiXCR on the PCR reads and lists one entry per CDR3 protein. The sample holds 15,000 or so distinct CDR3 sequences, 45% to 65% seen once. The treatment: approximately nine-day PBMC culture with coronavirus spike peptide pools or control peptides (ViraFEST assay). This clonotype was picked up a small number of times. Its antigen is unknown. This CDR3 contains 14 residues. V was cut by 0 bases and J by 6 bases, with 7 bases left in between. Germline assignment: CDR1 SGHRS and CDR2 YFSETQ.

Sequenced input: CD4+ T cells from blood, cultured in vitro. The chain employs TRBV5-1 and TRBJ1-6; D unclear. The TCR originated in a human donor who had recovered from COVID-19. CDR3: CASSLGTFNSPLHF. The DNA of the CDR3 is TGCGCCAGCAGCTTGGGGACCTTTAATTCACCCCTCCACTTT.